This T cell receptor (beta chain) was recorded in a study of blood T cell repertoires in COVID-19. Study-wide context: Sites across the United States, Italy and Spain contributed samples from acute and convalescent COVID-19.

Germline CDR1 reads LNHDA; CDR2 reads SQIVND (reference sequence). V was clipped by 3 bases and J by 3 bases, with 15 bases between them. This CDR3 spans 16 amino acids. Measured with immunoSEQ multiplex PCR; TCRdb has only the in-frame clones, and not every one. The sample has about 270,000 clones; around 89% are singletons. The chain has TRBV19 and TRBJ2-1, with a tentative D call TRBD1 (6 bases). The sequencing sample was made of peripheral blood. This clonotype was obtained from a man in his sixties who had recovered from COVID-19. The CDR3: CASSIERGKGYNEQFF. CDR3 bases: TGTGCCAGTAGTATCGAGAGGGGGAAGGGCTACAATGAGCAGTTCTTC.